This T cell receptor beta chain was sequenced for a study of control samples from healthy donors and cancer patients. This clone was counted at least ten times. Other DNA sequences in this sample translate to the same CDR3. The protocol was immunoSEQ multiplex PCR, while the TCRdb copy is restricted to in-frame clones and leaves out a portion. The sample lists 170,000 or so clones, 91% occurring once. The receptor was derived from a woman in her thirties or forties in good health. Sample: blood.

The CDR3 nucleotides read TGTGCCAGCAGTGAAGTAGGGGATAATTCACCCCTCCACTTT. As protein: CASSEVGDNSPLHF. The chain combines TRBV2 with TRBJ1-6, with a possible D match to TRBD1 (5 bases). The V and J ends lost 1 base and 5 bases respectively, with 6 bases between them. Germline V gene sequence: CDR1 SNHLY, CDR2 FYNNEI. The CDR3 sequence is 14 residues long.